This T cell receptor (beta chain) was sequenced for a study of TIL therapy for anti-PD-1-resistant metastatic lung cancer. Study information: Tumors had a median PD-L1 proportion score of around 6.4%. Most patients had lung adenocarcinoma; a handful of tumors were EGFR-mutant, two ALK-rearranged; half smoked currently or formerly. Study results and caveats: After infusion, TIL clonotypes partly replaced peripheral T cells and declined over months.

Germline assignment: CDR1 MNHEY and CDR2 SVGAGI. The junction had 9 bases not matched to a gene; V was cut back by 7 bases and J by 3 bases. This CDR3 is 15 amino acids long. The libraries were made with immunoSEQ v3. Sequencing depth was around 2 million read pairs for survey level, roughly 4.5-6.5 million for deep. Method: immunoSEQ multiplex PCR; TCRdb's copy keeps in-frame clones and lacks some. The sample contains 20,000 to 25,000 clones, about 71% of which appear only once. Time point meaning: pre-treatment sample, taken before nivolumab and TIL therapy. This clone was seen only once. Its matching antigen is unknown.

The specimen was blood, collected at baseline. The receptor comes from a person between 30 and 79 years old with non-small cell lung cancer. The chain combines TRBV6-5 with TRBJ2-5; 9 nucleotides agree with TRBD2. The CDR3: CASTGGLAKKETQYF. The CDR3 bases are TGTGCCAGCACCGGGGGACTAGCCAAAAAAGAGACCCAGTACTTC.